This passage covers 6 T cell receptor beta chains from one sample sequenced in a study of T cell repertoires in cytomegalovirus infection. TCRdb called the reads again in MiXCR, with one record for every CDR3 protein. The data hold approximately 350,000 distinct CDR3 sequences, with 34% observed a single time. These receptors have no known antigen. The source material was cultured PBMCs, sampled from culture after CMV antigen stimulation. The origin of the receptors is a human donor in good health (CMV status not recorded). Some clones in this sample may be carry-over from other donors' samples.

Many counts were recorded for this clonotype. V is TRBV7-2 and J is TRBJ1-2; possibly TRBD1 for D (6 bases). In germline, CDR1 is SGHTA, CDR2 FQGNSA. CDR3 length: 14 residues. Deletions cut 1 base from V and 7 bases from J, with 13 bases between. The chain's CDR3 is CASSLVLTGLGYTF. Written as DNA, the CDR3 is TGTGCCAGCAGCTTAGTTCTGACAGGACTTGGCTACACCTTC.

This clonotype was seen more than once but under ten times. The chain is built from TRBV5-6 and TRBJ2-1; perhaps TRBD2 as D (5 bases). The CDR3 totals 17 residues. Germline CDR1 reads SGHDT; CDR2 reads YYEEEE. The V and J ends lost 0 bases and 3 bases respectively, with 16 bases between them. DNA for the CDR3: TGTGCCAGCAGCTTGGTTGTCGGCGGGCTAGGCTACAATGAGCAGTTCTTC. This sequence encodes CASSLVVGGLGYNEQFF.

Here the CDR3 reads CASSLEGVAKNIQYF. Written as DNA, the CDR3 is TGTGCCAGCAGCTTAGAGGGGGTAGCCAAAAACATTCAGTACTTC. The rearrangement uses TRBV7-4 and TRBJ2-4, with a possible D match to TRBD1 (6 bases). Trimming took 1 base from V and 0 from J, leaving 7 bases between them. This CDR3 comprises 15 residues. The germline gives CDR1 SGHVT, CDR2 SQSDAQ.

With respect to this clonotype: At one end the junction does not follow the germline gene, possibly because of a read error. The chain links TRBV28 to TRBJ1-1; no reliable D call. The CDR3 is 12 residues long. The germline V gene encodes CDR1 MDHEN and CDR2 SYDVKM. CDR3 bases: TGTGCCAGCAGTTTAGGGAACCCTGAAGCTTTCTTT. It translates to CASSLGNPEAFF.

The CDR3 spells CSASEPSGDDEQYF. The CDR3 nucleotides are TGCAGTGCCAGTGAACCTAGCGGGGACGACGAGCAGTACTTC. This chain connects TRBV20-1 to TRBJ2-7; 9 nucleotides line up with TRBD2. Per germline, CDR1 DFQATT and CDR2 SNEGSKA (reference sequence). J was trimmed by 5 bases and V by 6 bases; bases with no gene match: 11. This CDR3 region has 14 residues.

V usage is TRBV27 and J usage is TRBJ1-5; tentatively, D is TRBD1 (6 bases). From germline, CDR1 is MNHEY and CDR2 SMNVEV (reference sequence). The V and J ends lost 1 base and 0 bases respectively, with 10 bases between them. The CDR3 runs to 16 residues. CDR3 DNA: TGTGCCAGCAGTTTATGGGCAGGGGATAGCAATCAGCCCCAGCATTTT. Protein: CASSLWAGDSNQPQHF.